This TCR beta chain was captured in a study of technical replicates of blood from several donors. Clones were read by immunoSEQ multiplex PCR, and TCRdb kept only the in-frame ones, dropping some. The sample has around 92,000 clones; approximately 95% are singletons. The CDR3 is made up of 14 amino acids. Germline lookup yields CDR1 SGHAT and CDR2 FQNNGV. V lost 5 bases, J lost 5 bases, and 6 bases stayed unmatched. The V call is TRBV11-2, the J call TRBJ2-5; 9 bases map to TRBD2. This clonotype originated in a human donor in good health. Material: T cells isolated from PBMCs. The CDR3, as DNA: TGTGCCAGCAGCCTTAGCGGGAGAGGGGAGACCCAGTACTTC. Translating it yields CASSLSGRGETQYF. Full variable domain (rest looked up from reference TRBV11-2 and TRBJ2-5): EAGVAQSPRYKIIEKRQSVAFWCNPISGHATLYWYQQILGQGPKLLIQFQNNGVVDDSQLPKDRFSAERLKGVDSTLKIQPAKLEDSAVYLCASSLSGRGETQYFGPGTRLLVL.